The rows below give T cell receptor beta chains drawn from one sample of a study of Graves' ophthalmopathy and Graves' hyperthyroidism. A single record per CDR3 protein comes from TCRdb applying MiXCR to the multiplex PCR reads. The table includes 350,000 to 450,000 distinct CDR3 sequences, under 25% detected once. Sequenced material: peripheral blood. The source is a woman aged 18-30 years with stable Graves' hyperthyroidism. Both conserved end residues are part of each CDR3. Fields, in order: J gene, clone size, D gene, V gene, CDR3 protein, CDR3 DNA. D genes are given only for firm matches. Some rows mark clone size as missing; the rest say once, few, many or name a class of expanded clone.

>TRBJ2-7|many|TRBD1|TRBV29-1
CSVVDRGRSYEQYF
TGCAGCGTTGTGGACAGGGGCCGCTCCTACGAGCAGTACTTC
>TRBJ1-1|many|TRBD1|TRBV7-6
CASSLGSGGTEAFF
TGTGCCAGCAGCTTAGGATCAGGGGGCACTGAAGCTTTCTTT
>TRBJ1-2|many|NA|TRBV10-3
CAISDTLQSYTGYTF
TGTGCCATCAGTGATACCCTCCAGTCCTATACGGGCTACACCTTC
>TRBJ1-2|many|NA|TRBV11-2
CASSLTGTYGYTF
TGTGCCAGCAGTTTAACAGGGACCTATGGCTACACCTTC
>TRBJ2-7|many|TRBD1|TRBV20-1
CSARDLGEQGAYEQYF
TGCAGTGCTAGAGATCTCGGGGAACAGGGGGCATACGAGCAGTACTTC
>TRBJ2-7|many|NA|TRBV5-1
CASSLAISGGSYEQYF
TGCGCCAGCAGCTTGGCCATTAGCGGAGGTTCCTACGAGCAGTACTTC
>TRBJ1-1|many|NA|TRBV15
CATSGGANTEAFF
TGTGCCACCAGCGGGGGGGCGAACACTGAAGCTTTCTTT
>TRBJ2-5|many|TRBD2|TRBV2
CASSPPSGREETQYF
TGTGCCAGCAGTCCCCCTAGCGGGAGAGAAGAGACCCAGTACTTC
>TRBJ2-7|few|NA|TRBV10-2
CASRPPGASDEQYF
TGCGCCAGCAGGCCACCGGGGGCGAGCGACGAGCAGTACTTC
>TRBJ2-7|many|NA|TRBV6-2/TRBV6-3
CASTQGPGSSYEQYF
TGTGCCAGCACTCAGGGTCCGGGAAGCTCCTACGAGCAGTACTTC
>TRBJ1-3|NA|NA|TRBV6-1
CASRRGGPGNTIYF
TGTGCCAGCAGACGGGGAGGCCCTGGAAACACCATATATTTT
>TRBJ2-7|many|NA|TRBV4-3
CASSYLVGAYEQYF
TGCGCCAGCAGCTACCTGGTGGGGGCCTACGAGCAGTACTTC
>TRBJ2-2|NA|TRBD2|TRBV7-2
CASSLGATSYSGELFF
TGTGCCAGCAGCTTAGGCGCGACTAGCTACTCCGGGGAGCTGTTTTTT
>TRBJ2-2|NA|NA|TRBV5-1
CASSLVVMTGELFF
TGCGCCAGCAGCTTGGTCGTAATGACCGGGGAGCTGTTTTTT
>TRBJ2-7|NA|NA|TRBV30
CAWSDGVSYEQYF
TGTGCCTGGAGTGACGGGGTCTCCTACGAGCAGTACTTC
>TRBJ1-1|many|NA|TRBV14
CASSQEWKPTWRRNTEAFF
TGTGCCAGCAGCCAAGAATGGAAACCAACATGGCGACGGAACACTGAAGCTTTCTTT
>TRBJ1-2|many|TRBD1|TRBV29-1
CSVRDREPNYGYTF
TGCAGCGTTAGGGACAGGGAACCTAACTATGGCTACACCTTC
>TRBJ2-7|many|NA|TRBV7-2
CASRPRDPSYEQYF
TGTGCCAGCAGACCTCGGGACCCCTCCTACGAGCAGTACTTC
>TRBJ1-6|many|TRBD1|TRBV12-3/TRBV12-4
CASSLEGARNSPLHF
TGTGCCAGCAGTTTAGAGGGGGCACGTAATTCACCCCTCCACTTT
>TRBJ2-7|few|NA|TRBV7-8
CASRRTLTSEQYF
TGTGCCAGCAGACGGACACTAACTAGCGAGCAGTACTTC
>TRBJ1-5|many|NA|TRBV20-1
CSASISNQPQHF
TGCAGTGCTAGCATTAGCAATCAGCCCCAGCATTTT
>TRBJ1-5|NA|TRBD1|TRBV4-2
CASSARPRTGGGGNQPQHF
TGTGCCAGCAGCGCCCGCCCCCGGACAGGGGGCGGCGGGAATCAGCCCCAGCATTTT
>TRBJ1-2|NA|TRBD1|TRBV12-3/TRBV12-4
CASSPAGGGGYTF
TGTGCCAGCAGCCCCGCAGGGGGCGGAGGCTACACCTTC
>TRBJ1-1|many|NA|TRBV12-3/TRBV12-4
CASSPLRGGTEAFF
TGTGCCAGCAGTCCCCTGCGGGGAGGTACTGAAGCTTTCTTT
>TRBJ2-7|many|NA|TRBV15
CATSRIGTYEQYF
TGTGCCACCAGCAGGATCGGGACCTACGAGCAGTACTTC
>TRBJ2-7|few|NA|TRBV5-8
CASSLAPTSDEQYF
TGTGCCAGCAGCTTGGCTCCGACAAGCGACGAGCAGTACTTC
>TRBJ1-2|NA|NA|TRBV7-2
CASSPRWANYGYTF
TGTGCCAGCAGCCCCCGTTGGGCTAACTATGGCTACACCTTC
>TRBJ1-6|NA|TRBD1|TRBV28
CASSEPGQGARNSPLHF
TGTGCCAGCAGCGAGCCGGGACAGGGGGCGCGGAATTCACCCCTCCACTTT
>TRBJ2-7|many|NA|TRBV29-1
CSVEDRQGSSYEQYF
TGCAGCGTTGAAGATCGTCAGGGTAGCTCCTACGAGCAGTACTTC
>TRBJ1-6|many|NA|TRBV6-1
CASSEQVPSPLHF
TGTGCCAGCAGTGAACAGGTCCCTTCACCCCTCCACTTT
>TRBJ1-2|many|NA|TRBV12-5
CASGPDKGVRDGYTF
TGTGCTAGTGGTCCGGACAAGGGGGTTAGGGATGGCTACACCTTC
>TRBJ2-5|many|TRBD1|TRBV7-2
CASSFTGGARETQYF
TGTGCCAGCAGCTTCACAGGGGGCGCCAGGGAGACCCAGTACTTC
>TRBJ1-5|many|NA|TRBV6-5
CASSYIYQPQHF
TGTGCCAGCAGTTACATCTATCAGCCCCAGCATTTT
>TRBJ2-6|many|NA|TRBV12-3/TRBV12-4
CASSGLPDRTSGANVLTF
TGTGCCAGCAGTGGCCTCCCCGACAGGACTTCTGGGGCCAACGTCCTGACTTTC
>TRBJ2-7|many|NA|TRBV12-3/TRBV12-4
CASSLTGTPYEQYF
TGTGCCAGCAGTTTGACTGGGACCCCCTACGAGCAGTACTTC
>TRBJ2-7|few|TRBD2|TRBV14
CASSPYPLADSYEQYF
TGTGCCAGCAGCCCCTACCCTCTAGCGGATTCCTACGAGCAGTACTTC
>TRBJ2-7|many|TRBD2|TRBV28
CASSFPLAGGSSSYEQYF
TGTGCCAGCAGTTTTCCGCTAGCGGGAGGTTCGAGCTCCTACGAGCAGTACTTC
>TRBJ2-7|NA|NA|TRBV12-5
CASGLVSPQYEQYF
TGTGCTAGTGGTTTGGTAAGCCCCCAGTACGAGCAGTACTTC
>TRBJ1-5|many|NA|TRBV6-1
CASSALDQPQHF
TGTGCCAGCAGTGCCCTAGATCAGCCCCAGCATTTT
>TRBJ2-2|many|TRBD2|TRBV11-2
CASRPGTRVTGELFF
TGTGCCAGCAGACCCGGGACTAGAGTCACCGGGGAGCTGTTTTTT
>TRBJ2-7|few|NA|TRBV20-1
CSARSTGLGPYEQYF
TGCAGTGCTAGGTCTACGGGACTGGGACCCTACGAGCAGTACTTC
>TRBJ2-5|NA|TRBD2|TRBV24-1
CATSARDYFLKETQYF
TGTGCCACCAGTGCTAGGGACTACTTCCTCAAAGAGACCCAGTACTTC
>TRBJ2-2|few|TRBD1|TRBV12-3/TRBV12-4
CASSVRDRVWTGELFF
TGTGCCAGCAGCGTCCGGGACAGGGTTTGGACCGGGGAGCTGTTTTTT
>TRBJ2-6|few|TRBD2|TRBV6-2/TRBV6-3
CASRVAGEGGANVLTF
TGTGCCAGCAGAGTGGCGGGAGAAGGTGGGGCCAACGTCCTGACTTTC
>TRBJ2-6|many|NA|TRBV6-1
CASSEAGRVGANVLTF
TGTGCCAGCAGTGAAGCGGGCAGGGTTGGGGCCAACGTCCTGACTTTC
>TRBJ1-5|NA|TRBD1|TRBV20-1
CSARDPKDRGHSNQPQHF
TGCAGTGCTAGAGACCCCAAAGACAGGGGGCATAGCAATCAGCCCCAGCATTTT
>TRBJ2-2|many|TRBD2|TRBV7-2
CASSQYLAGGGELFF
TGTGCCAGCAGCCAGTACCTGGCGGGAGGAGGGGAGCTGTTTTTT